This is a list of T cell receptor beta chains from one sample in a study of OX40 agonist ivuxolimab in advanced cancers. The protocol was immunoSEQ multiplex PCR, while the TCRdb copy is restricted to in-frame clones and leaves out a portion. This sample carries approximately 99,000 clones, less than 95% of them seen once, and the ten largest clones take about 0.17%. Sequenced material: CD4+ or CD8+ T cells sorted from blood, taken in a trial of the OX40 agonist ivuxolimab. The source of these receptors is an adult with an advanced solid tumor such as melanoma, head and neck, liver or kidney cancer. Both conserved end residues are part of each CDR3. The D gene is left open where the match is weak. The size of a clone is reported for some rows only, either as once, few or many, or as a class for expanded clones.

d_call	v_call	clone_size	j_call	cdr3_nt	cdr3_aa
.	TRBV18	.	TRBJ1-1	TGTGCCAGCTCACCACCGGGGGGGGCGACTCGAGGGGTTGGAGCTTTCTTT	CASSPPGGATRGVGAFF
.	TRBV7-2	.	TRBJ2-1	TGTGCCAGCAGCTTAGTGACGGGAGTTAGGTATGAGCAGTTCTTC	CASSLVTGVRYEQFF
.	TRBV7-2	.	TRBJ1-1	TGTGCCAGCAGCTTATACGGGGGTCGATTGGGCACTGAAGCTTTCTTT	CASSLYGGRLGTEAFF
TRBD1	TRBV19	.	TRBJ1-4	TGTGCCAGTAGTGAGACAGGGACTAATGAAAAACTGTTTTTT	CASSETGTNEKLFF
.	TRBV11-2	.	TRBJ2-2	TGTGCCAGCAGCTTTTCCCAGGGTGGCACCGGGGAGCTGTTTTTT	CASSFSQGGTGELFF
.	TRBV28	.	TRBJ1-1	TGTGCCAGCAGTTTAAGTACAGGGCTTAAAGCTTTCTTT	CASSLSTGLKAFF
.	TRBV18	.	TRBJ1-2	TGTGCCAGCTCCCCCCCGGCTAACTCTAACTATGGCTACACCTTC	CASSPPANSNYGYTF
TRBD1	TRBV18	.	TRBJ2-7	TGTGCCAGCTCCCTCGCCCGACAGGGGACCTACGAGCAGTACTTC	CASSLARQGTYEQYF
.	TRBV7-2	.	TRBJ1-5	TGTGCCAGCAGCTTAGACAGGAGTTATCAGCCCCAGCATTTT	CASSLDRSYQPQHF
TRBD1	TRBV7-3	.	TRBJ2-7	TGTGCCAGCAGCTACGACAGGGGCTACGAGCAGTACTTC	CASSYDRGYEQYF
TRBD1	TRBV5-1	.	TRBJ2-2	TGCGCCAGCAGCGGTACCGGGACAGGGGGCCCCAACACCGGGGAGCTGTTTTTT	CASSGTGTGGPNTGELFF
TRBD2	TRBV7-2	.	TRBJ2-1	TGTGCCAGCAGCTTAAACGGGGGGAGATCCGCGGGCATGTTCTTC	CASSLNGGRSAGMFF
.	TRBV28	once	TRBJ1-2	TGTGCCAGCAGTCCTAGTGGGGCAGCCCCTGGCTACACCTTC	CASSPSGAAPGYTF
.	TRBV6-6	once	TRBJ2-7	TGTGCCAGCAGTTATCCCCAGGGATTGAACTACGAGCAGTACTTC	CASSYPQGLNYEQYF
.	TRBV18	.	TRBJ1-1	TGTGCCAGCTCACCATTGGTCAGTCAGAACACTGAAGCTTTCTTT	CASSPLVSQNTEAFF
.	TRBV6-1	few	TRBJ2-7	TGTGCCAGCACCCAGGGACGGGAGCAGTACTTC	CASTQGREQYF
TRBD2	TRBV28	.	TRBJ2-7	TGTGCCAGCAGTCAGACCACTAGCGGCGCCTACGAGCAGTACTTC	CASSQTTSGAYEQYF
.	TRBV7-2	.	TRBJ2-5	TGTGCCAGCAGCGCCCTCCGACAGACCCAGTACTTC	CASSALRQTQYF
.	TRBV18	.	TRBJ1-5	TGTGCCAGCTCACCTCAGGGGTTCGATCAGCCCCAGCATTTT	CASSPQGFDQPQHF
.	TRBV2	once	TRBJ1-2	TGTGCCAGCAGTGAAATGGTCGGGCCTTGGGCTTCCTATGGCTACACCTTC	CASSEMVGPWASYGYTF
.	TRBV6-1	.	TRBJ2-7	TGTGCCAGCAGTGAAGCTCCCCCCTACGAGCAGTACTTC	CASSEAPPYEQYF
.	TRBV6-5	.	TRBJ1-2	TGTGCCAGCAGTAAGGACAAAGCCCGGGGGTATGGCTACACCTTC	CASSKDKARGYGYTF
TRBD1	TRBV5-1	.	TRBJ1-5	TGCGCCAGCAGCTTGACGACAGGGTACTATCAGCCCCAGCATTTT	CASSLTTGYYQPQHF
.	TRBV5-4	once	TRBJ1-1	TGTGCCAGCAGCTTGGTCGGGGGGCGCACTGAAGCTTTCTTT	CASSLVGGRTEAFF
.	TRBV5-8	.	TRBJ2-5	TGTGCCAGCAGCCCTCCCCCAGAGACCCAGTACTTC	CASSPPPETQYF
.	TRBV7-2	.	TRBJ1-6	TGTGCCAGCAGCTTTTTTAACAGGGCCGGCTCCTATAATTCACCCCTCCACTTT	CASSFFNRAGSYNSPLHF
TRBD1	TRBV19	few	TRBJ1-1	TGTGCCAGTAGTCTCCAGGGGGGAGAAGCTTTCTTT	CASSLQGGEAFF
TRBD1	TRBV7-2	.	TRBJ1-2	TGTGCCAGCAGCCCCAGCGGGGGACAGAACTATGGCTACACCTTC	CASSPSGGQNYGYTF
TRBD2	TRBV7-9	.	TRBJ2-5	TGTGCCAGCAATCTACTAGCGGGAGGCCAAGAGACCCAGTACTTC	CASNLLAGGQETQYF
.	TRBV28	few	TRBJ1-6	TGTGCCAGCATTGACACCTATAATTCACCCCTCCACTTT	CASIDTYNSPLHF
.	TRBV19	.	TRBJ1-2	TGTGCCAGTAGCCCCACGACAGGCCTGAGGGGGGGCTACACCTTC	CASSPTTGLRGGYTF
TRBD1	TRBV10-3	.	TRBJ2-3	TGTGCCATCACCGGAGACAGGGACACAGATACGCAGTATTTT	CAITGDRDTDTQYF
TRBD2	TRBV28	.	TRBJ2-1	TGTGCCAGCAGTTTAGGACTAGGCGGGCCCTACAATGAGCAGTTCTTC	CASSLGLGGPYNEQFF
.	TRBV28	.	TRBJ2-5	TGTGCCAGCAGTTCTACAGGGGCGCGGGGAGAGACCCAGTACTTC	CASSSTGARGETQYF
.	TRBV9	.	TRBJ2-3	TGTGCCAGCAGCGTCCGGACGGGGGATACGCAGTATTTT	CASSVRTGDTQYF
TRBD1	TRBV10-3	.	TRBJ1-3	TGTGCCATCCGGTCCGACAGGGGCGACCCTGGAAACACCATATATTTT	CAIRSDRGDPGNTIYF
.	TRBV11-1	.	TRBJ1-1	TGTGCCAGCAGCTTTGCGGGGCCAACCTTGAACACTGAAGCTTTCTTT	CASSFAGPTLNTEAFF
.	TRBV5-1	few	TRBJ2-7	TGCGCCAGCAGCGCCCGGACAGCCTACGAGCAGTACTTC	CASSARTAYEQYF
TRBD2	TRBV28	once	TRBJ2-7	TGTGCCAGCAGTTCCCTAGCGGGGGATCAATACGAGCAGTACTTC	CASSSLAGDQYEQYF
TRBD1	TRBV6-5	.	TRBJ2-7	TGTGCCAGCAGTCAGGGGGTCTGGCAGTACTTC	CASSQGVWQYF
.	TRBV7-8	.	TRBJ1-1	TGTGCCAGCAGCTTAGAACGGGGCACTGAAGCTTTCTTT	CASSLERGTEAFF
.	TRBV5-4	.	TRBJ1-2	TGTGCCAGCAGCCTAGGGGGGGGGTACACCCCCTATGGCTACACCTTC	CASSLGGGYTPYGYTF
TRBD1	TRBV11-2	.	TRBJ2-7	TGTGCCAGCAGCTTCCGGGACAGGGGGACCTACGAGCAGTACTTC	CASSFRDRGTYEQYF
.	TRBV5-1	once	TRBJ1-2	TGCGCCAGCAGCTCGGGACGGAGCTATGGCTACACCTTC	CASSSGRSYGYTF
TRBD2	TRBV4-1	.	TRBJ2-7	TGCGCCAGCAGCCATAGCCTAGCGGGGGCCTACGAGCAGTACTTC	CASSHSLAGAYEQYF
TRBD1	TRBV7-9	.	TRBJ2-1	TGTGCCAGCAGCTTAGGATTGATACAGGGGGATGAGCAGTTCTTC	CASSLGLIQGDEQFF
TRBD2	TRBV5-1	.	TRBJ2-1	TGCGCCAGCAGCTTGGGAGTAGCGGGAGCCGATGAGCAGTTCTTC	CASSLGVAGADEQFF
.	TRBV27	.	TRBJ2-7	TGTGCCAGCAGATCTAGACAGGCCTACGAGCAGTACTTC	CASRSRQAYEQYF
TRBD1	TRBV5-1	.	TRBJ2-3	TGCGCCAGCTTCAGGGGGCAGGAAAAAGATACGCAGTATTTT	CASFRGQEKDTQYF
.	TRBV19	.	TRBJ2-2	TGTGCCAGTAGTCCCCCTAAGATTGCCGGGGAGCTGTTTTTT	CASSPPKIAGELFF
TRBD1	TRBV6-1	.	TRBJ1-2	TGTGCCAGCAGTGAAGTAACAGGGGACTATGGCTACACCTTC	CASSEVTGDYGYTF